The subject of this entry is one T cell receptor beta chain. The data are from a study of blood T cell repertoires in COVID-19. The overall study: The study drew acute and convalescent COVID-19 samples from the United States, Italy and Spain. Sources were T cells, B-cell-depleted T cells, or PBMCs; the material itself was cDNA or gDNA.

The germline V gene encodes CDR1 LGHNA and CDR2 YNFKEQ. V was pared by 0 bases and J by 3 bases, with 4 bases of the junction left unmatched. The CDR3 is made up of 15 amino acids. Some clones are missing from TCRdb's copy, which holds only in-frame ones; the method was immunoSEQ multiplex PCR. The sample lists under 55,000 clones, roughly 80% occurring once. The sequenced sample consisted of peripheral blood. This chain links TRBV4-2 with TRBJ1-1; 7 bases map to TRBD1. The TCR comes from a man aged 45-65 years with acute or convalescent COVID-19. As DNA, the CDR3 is TGTGCCAGCAGCCAAGATGATACAGGGGACACTGAAGCTTTCTTT. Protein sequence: CASSQDDTGDTEAFF.